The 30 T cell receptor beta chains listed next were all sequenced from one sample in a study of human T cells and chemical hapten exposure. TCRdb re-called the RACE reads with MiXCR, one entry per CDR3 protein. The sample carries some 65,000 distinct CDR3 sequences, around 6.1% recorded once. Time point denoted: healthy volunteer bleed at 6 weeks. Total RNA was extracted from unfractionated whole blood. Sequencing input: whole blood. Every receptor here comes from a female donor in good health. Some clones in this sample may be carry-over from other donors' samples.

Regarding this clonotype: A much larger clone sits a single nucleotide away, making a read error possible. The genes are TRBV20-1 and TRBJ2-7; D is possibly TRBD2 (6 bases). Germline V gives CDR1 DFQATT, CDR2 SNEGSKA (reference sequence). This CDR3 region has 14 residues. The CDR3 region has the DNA TGCGGTGCTAGTGTGGGGGGAATCCCCTACGAGCAGTACTTC. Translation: CGASVGGIPYEQYF.

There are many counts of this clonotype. The CDR3 bases are TGTGCCAGCAGTGGTGTCGGCACCGGGGAGCTGTTTTTT. Translating gives CASSGVGTGELFF. V and J are TRBV13 and TRBJ2-2, with D unresolved. Germline V gene lookup returns CDR1 PRHDT and CDR2 FYEKMQ (reference sequence). CDR3 size: 13 residues. V dropped 6 bases and J dropped 4 bases, with 9 bases sitting between them.

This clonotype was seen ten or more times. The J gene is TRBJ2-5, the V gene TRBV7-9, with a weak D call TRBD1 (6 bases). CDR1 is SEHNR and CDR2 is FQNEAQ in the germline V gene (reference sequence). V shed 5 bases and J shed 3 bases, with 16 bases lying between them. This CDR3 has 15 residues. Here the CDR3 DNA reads TGTGCCAGCAGCCCAGGGGAGATTTCGAAAGAGACCCAGTACTTC. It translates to CASSPGEISKETQYF. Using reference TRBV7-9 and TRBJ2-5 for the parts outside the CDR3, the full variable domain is DTGVSQNPRHKITKRGQNVTFRCDPISEHNRLYWYRQTLGQGPEFLTYFQNEAQLEKSRLLSDRFSAERPKGSFSTLEIQRTEQGDSAMYLCASSPGEISKETQYFGPGTRLLVL.

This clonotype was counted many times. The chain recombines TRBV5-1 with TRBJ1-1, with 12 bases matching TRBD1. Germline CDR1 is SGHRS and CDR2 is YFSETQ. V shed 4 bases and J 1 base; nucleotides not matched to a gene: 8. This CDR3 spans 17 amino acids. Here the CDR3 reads CASSPSPGQGANTEAFF. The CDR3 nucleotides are TGCGCCAGCAGCCCGTCACCGGGACAGGGGGCGAACACTGAAGCTTTCTTT.

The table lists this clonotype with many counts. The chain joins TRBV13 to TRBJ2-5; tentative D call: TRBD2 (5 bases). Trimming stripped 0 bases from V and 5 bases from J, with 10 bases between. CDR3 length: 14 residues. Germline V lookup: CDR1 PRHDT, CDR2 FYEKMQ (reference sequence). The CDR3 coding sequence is TGTGCCAGCAGCTTAGGTCCGGGGTTGGAGACCCAGTACTTC. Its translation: CASSLGPGLETQYF.

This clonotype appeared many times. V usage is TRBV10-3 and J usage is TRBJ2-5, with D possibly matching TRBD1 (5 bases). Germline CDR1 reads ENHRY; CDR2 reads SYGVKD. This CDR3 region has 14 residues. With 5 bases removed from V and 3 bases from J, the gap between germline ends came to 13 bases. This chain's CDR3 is CAISFVDRKETQYF. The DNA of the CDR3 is TGTGCCATCAGTTTCGTCGACAGAAAAGAGACCCAGTACTTC.

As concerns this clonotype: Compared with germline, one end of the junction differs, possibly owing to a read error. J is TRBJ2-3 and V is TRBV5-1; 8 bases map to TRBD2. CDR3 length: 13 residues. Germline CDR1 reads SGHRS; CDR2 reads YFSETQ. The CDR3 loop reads CSSQAGATDTQYF. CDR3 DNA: TGCTCCAGCCAAGCGGGAGCCACAGATACGCAGTATTTT. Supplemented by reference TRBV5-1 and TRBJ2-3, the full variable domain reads KAGVTQTPRYLIKTRGQQVTLSCSPISGHRSVSWYQQTPGQGLQFLFEYFSETQRNKGNFPGRFSGRQFSNSRSEMNVSTLELGDSALYLCSSQAGATDTQYFGPGTRLTVL.

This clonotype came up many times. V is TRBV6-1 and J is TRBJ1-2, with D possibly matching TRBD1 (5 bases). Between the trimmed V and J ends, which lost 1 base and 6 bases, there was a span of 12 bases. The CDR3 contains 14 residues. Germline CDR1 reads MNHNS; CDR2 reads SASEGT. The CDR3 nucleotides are TGTGCCAGCAGTGAAGGGGGGTTCTCAGATGGCTACACCTTC. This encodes CASSEGGFSDGYTF.

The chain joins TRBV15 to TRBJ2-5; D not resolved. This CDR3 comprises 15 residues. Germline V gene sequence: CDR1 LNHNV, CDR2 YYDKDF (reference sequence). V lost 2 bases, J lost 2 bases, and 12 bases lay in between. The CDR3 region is CATSRRGAIQETQYF. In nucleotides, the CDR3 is TGTGCCACCAGCAGACGTGGAGCCATACAAGAGACCCAGTACTTC.

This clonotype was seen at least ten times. CDR3 bases: TGTGCCAGCAGCATGCGATCCGGCCTTAGGGCAGATACGCAGTATTTT. Its protein is CASSMRSGLRADTQYF. This rearrangement joins TRBV11-3 to TRBJ2-3; the D is unclear. The CDR3 length is 16 residues. Germline CDR1 SGHNT, CDR2 YENEEA. The V gene lost 5 bases and the J gene lost 4 bases, with 19 bases spanning the gap.

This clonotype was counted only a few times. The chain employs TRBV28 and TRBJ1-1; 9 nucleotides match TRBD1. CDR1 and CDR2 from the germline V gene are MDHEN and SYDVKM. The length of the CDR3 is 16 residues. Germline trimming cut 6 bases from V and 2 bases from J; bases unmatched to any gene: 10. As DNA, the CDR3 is TGTGCCAGCAGCCACCGGACAGGGGCCCTCAACACTGAAGCTTTCTTT. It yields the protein CASSHRTGALNTEAFF.

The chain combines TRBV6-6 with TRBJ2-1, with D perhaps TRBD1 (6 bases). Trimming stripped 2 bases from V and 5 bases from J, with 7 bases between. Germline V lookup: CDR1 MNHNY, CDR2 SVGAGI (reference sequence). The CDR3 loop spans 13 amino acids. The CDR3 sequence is CASSYRDNNEQFF. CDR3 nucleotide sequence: TGTGCCAGCAGTTACCGGGACAACAATGAGCAGTTCTTC.

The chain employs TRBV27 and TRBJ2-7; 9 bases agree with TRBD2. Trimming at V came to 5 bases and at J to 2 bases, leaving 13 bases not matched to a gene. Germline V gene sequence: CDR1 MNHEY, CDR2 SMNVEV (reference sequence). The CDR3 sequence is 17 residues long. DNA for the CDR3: TGTGCCAGCAGTACAATTTACCCCCTAGCGGGAACCTACGAGCAGTACTTC. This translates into CASSTIYPLAGTYEQYF.

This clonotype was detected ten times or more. This chain's CDR3 is CAISESGAETDTQYF. In DNA form, the CDR3 reads TGTGCCATCAGTGAGTCTGGAGCGGAGACAGATACGCAGTATTTT. The chain recombines TRBV10-3 with TRBJ2-3; weak D call: TRBD2 (5 bases). The germline V and J ends were trimmed by 0 bases and 3 bases, with 10 bases remaining between them. From germline, CDR1 is ENHRY and CDR2 SYGVKD. This CDR3 is built from 15 residues.

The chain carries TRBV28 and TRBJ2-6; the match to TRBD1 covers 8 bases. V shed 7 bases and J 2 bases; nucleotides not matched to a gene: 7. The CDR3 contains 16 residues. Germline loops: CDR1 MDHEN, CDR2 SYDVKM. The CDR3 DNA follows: TGTGCCAGCATCACGGGACAGGAGGCTGGGGCCAACGTCCTGACTTTC. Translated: CASITGQEAGANVLTF.

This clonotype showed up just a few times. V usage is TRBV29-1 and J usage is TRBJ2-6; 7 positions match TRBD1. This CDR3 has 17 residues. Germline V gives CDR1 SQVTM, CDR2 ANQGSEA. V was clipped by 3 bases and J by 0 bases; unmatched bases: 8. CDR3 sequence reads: CSVDLQGRSSGANVLTF. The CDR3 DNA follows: TGCAGCGTTGACCTACAGGGGCGATCCTCTGGGGCCAACGTCCTGACTTTC.

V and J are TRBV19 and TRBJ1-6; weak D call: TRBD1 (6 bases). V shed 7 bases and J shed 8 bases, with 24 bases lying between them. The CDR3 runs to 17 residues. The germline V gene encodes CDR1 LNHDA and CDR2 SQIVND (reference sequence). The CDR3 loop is CASKRRGAGQSYSPLHF. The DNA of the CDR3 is TGTGCCAGTAAGCGACGAGGGGCAGGACAGAGCTATTCACCCCTCCACTTT.

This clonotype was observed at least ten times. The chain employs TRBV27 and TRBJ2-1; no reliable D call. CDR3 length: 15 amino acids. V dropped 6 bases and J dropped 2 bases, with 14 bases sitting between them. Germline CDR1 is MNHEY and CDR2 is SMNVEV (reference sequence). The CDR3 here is CASSPIDTAYNEQFF. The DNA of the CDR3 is TGTGCCAGCAGCCCCATAGATACAGCCTACAATGAGCAGTTCTTC.

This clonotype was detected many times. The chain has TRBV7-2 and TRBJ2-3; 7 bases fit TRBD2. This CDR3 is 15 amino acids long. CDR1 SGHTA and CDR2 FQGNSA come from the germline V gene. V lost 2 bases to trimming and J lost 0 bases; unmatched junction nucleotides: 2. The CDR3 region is CASSLLGGSTDTQYF. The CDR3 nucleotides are TGTGCCAGCAGCTTATTGGGGGGGAGCACAGATACGCAGTATTTT.

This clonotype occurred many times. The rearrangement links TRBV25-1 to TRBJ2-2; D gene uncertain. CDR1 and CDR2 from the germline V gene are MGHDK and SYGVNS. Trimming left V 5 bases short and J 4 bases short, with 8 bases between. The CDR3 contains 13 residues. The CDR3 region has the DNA TGTGCCAGCAGTAACTTAGCCACCGGGGAGCTGTTTTTT. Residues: CASSNLATGELFF.

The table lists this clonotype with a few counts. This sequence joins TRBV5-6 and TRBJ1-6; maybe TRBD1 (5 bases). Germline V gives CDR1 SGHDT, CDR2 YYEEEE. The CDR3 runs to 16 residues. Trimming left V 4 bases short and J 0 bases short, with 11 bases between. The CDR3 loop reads CASSTAGSSYNSPLHF. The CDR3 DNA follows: TGTGCCAGCAGCACCGCAGGGAGCTCCTATAATTCACCCCTCCACTTT.

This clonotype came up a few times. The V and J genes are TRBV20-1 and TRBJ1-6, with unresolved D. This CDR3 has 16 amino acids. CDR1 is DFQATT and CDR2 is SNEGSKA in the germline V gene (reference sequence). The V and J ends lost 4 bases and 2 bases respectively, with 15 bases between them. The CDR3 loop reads CSATRTEGTYNSPLHF. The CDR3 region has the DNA TGCAGTGCTACACGAACCGAGGGAACCTATAATTCACCCCTCCACTTT.

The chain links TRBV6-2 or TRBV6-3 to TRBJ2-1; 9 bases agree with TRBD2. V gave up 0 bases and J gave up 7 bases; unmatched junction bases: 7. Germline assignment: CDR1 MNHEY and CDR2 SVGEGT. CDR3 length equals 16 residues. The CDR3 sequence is CASSYSTDSGRNEQFF. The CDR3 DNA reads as TGTGCCAGCAGTTACTCGACCGATAGCGGGAGAAATGAGCAGTTCTTC.

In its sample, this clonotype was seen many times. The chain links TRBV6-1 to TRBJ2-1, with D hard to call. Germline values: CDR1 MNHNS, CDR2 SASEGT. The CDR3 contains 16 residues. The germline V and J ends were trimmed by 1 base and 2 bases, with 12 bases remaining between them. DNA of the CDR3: TGTGCCAGCAGTGAAGGTCTACTCTACCCCTACAATGAGCAGTTCTTC. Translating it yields CASSEGLLYPYNEQFF.

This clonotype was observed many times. CDR3 sequence reads: CASSSRLPNRVTEAFF. The CDR3 DNA is TGTGCCAGCAGCTCAAGACTACCAAACAGGGTTACTGAAGCTTTCTTT. This rearrangement joins TRBV5-6 to TRBJ1-1, with D perhaps TRBD1 (6 bases). CDR3 length: 16 amino acids. CDR1 and CDR2 from the germline V gene are SGHDT and YYEEEE. V gave up 3 bases and J gave up 5 bases, with 20 bases separating them.

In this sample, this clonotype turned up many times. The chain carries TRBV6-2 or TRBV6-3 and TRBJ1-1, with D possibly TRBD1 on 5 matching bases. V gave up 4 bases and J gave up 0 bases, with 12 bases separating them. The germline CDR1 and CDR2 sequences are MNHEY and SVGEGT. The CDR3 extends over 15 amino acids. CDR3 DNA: TGTGCCAGCAGTTTCGTCGGGGGTTTGAACACTGAAGCTTTCTTT. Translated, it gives CASSFVGGLNTEAFF.

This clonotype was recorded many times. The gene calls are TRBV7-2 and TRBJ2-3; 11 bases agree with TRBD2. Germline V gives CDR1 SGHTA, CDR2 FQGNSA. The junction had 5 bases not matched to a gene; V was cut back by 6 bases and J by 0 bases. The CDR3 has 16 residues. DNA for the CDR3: TGTGCCAGCAGTCCACTAGCGGGAGTAAGCACAGATACGCAGTATTTT. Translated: CASSPLAGVSTDTQYF.

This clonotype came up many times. CDR3 bases: TGCAGCGTAAACACGGGCGGGGAGCAGTACTTC. It specifies CSVNTGGEQYF. The chain uses TRBV29-1 and TRBJ2-7; TRBD2 is a possible D gene (5 bases). The V end lost 6 bases, the J end lost 7 bases, and 13 bases lay between the germline ends. This CDR3 is 11 amino acids long. In germline, CDR1 is SQVTM, CDR2 ANQGSEA.

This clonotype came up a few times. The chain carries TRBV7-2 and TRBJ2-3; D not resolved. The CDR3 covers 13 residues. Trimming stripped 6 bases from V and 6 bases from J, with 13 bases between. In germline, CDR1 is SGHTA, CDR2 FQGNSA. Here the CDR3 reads CASSQLRKDTQYF. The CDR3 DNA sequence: TGTGCCAGCAGTCAATTACGGAAGGATACGCAGTATTTT.

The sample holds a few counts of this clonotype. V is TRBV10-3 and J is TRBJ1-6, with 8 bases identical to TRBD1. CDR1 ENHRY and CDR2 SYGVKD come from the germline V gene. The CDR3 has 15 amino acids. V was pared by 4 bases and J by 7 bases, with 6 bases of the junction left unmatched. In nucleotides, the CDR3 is TGTGCCATCAGTGCCGGGACAGGCAAAAATTCACCCCTCCACTTT. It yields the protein CAISAGTGKNSPLHF.